A single sample gave rise to the 4 T cell receptor beta chains below, sequenced in a study of T cells after yellow fever vaccination. TCRdb processed the 5' RACE reads anew with MiXCR; each CDR3 protein has one entry. The table records about 170,000 distinct CDR3 sequences, approximately 11% of them present only once. This sample comprised CD8+ T cells sorted from PBMCs, obtained 15 days after the yellow fever booster vaccination. The receptors were gathered from a man in his late teens or twenties who received the YFV17D yellow fever vaccine.

The sample holds a few counts of this clonotype. The chain combines TRBV12-5 with TRBJ1-5, with D hard to call. The CDR3 spans 14 residues. CDR1 is LGHNT, CDR2 FRNRAP, per germline. V lost 0 bases, J lost 0 bases, and 3 bases lay in between. The CDR3 protein is CASGLVDSNQPQHF. The CDR3 DNA reads TGTGCTAGTGGTTTGGTAGATAGCAATCAGCCCCAGCATTTT.

The V gene is TRBV7-2, the J gene TRBJ2-2; a weak D match, TRBD1 (5 bases). The CDR3 has 16 residues. Germline CDR1 is SGHTA and CDR2 is FQGNSA. V was cut by 5 bases and J by 0 bases, with 13 bases left in between. This CDR3 reads CASSDWGTTNTGELFF. The CDR3 DNA reads TGTGCCAGCAGCGATTGGGGCACCACGAACACCGGGGAGCTGTTTTTT. Full variable domain (missing parts from reference TRBV7-2 and TRBJ2-2): GAGVSQSPSNKVTEKGKDVELRCDPISGHTALYWYRQSLGQGLEFLIYFQGNSAPDKSGLPSDRFSAERTGGSVSTLTIQRTQQEDSAVYLCASSDWGTTNTGELFFGEGSRLTVL.

This clonotype was detected only a few times. The V call is TRBV12-3 or TRBV12-4, the J call TRBJ2-5; D gene ambiguous. V was trimmed by 3 bases and J by 4 bases, leaving 6 bases between them. CDR3 length equals 12 residues. CDR3 in DNA: TGTGCCAGCAGTTTTTCAGTAGAGACCCAGTACTTC. Its translation: CASSFSVETQYF.

The V gene is TRBV7-9, the J gene TRBJ2-1; TRBD2 agrees at 10 bases. V lost 4 bases and J lost 7; bases outside the gene matches: 10. The CDR3 has 16 residues. CDR1 and CDR2 (germline): SEHNR, FQNEAQ (reference sequence). The CDR3 nucleotides read TGTGCCAGCAGCTCTGAGGGACTAGCGCGGGGGAATGAGCAGTTCTTC. This codes for CASSSEGLARGNEQFF.